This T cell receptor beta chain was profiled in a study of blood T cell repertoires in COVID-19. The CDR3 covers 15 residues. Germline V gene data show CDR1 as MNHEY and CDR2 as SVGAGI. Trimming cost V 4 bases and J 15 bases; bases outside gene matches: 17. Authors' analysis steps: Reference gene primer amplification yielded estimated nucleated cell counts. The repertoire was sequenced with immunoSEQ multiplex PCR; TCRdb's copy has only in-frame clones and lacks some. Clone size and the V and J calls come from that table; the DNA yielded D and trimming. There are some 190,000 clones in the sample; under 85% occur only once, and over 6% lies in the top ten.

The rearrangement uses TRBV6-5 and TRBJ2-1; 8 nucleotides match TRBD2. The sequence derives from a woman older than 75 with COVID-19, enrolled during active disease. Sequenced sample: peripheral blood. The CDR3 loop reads CASSWGELAGAGAFF. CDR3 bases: TGTGCCAGCAGTTGGGGGGAGCTAGCGGGTGCGGGTGCGTTCTTC.